The 3 T cell receptor beta chains below were found in one sample sequenced in a study of T cells after yellow fever vaccination. TCRdb re-called the 5' RACE reads with MiXCR, one entry per CDR3 protein. The sample has about 49,000 distinct CDR3 sequences; 6% to 8% are singletons. The sequencing used CD8+ T cells sorted from PBMCs, collected about 2 weeks after the first yellow fever vaccination. The receptors come from a man between 18 and 35 years old who received the YFV17D yellow fever vaccine.

In its sample, this clonotype was seen many times. The chain joins TRBV5-6 to TRBJ2-5; 12 bases match TRBD1. CDR1 SGHDT and CDR2 YYEEEE come from the germline V gene. The trim removed 5 bases at V and 1 base at J, leaving 9 bases unmatched. The length of the CDR3 is 17 residues. CDR3 nucleotides: TGTGCCAGCAGTTCGGGACAGGGGGCGGACGGCCAAGAGACCCAGTACTTC. Its protein is CASSSGQGADGQETQYF.

This clonotype has at least ten counts. This chain uses TRBV4-3 with TRBJ1-2; tentative D call: TRBD1 (6 bases). This CDR3 is built from 15 residues. The V gene's germline CDR1 is LGHNA and CDR2 YSLEER. The V end lost 2 bases, the J end lost 4 bases, and 14 bases lay between the germline ends. CDR3 sequence: CASSQTSTGAYGYTF. In nucleotides, the CDR3 is TGCGCCAGCAGCCAAACCTCGACAGGCGCCTATGGCTACACCTTC.

This clonotype has only a few counts. This chain links TRBV5-4 with TRBJ2-2; 8 bases line up with TRBD2. CDR1 is SGHNT and CDR2 is YYREEE in the germline V gene (reference sequence). The CDR3 is 14 amino acids. V shed 0 bases and J 6 bases; nucleotides not matched to a gene: 1. The CDR3 protein is CASSLGAGAGELFF. DNA for the CDR3: TGTGCCAGCAGCTTGGGAGCGGGGGCCGGGGAGCTGTTTTTT.